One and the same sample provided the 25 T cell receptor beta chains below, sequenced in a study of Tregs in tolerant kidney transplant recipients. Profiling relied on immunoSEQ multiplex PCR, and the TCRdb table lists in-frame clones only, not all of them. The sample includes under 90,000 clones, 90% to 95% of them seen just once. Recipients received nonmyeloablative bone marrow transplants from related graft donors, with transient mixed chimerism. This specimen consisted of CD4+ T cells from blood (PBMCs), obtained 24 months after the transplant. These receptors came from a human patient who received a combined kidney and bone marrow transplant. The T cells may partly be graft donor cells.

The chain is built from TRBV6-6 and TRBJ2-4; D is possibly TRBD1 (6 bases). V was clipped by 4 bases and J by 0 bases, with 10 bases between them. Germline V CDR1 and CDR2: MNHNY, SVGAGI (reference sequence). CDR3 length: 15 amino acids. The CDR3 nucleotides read TGTGCCAGCAGTTCGGGACAATTAGCCAAAAACATTCAGTACTTC. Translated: CASSSGQLAKNIQYF.

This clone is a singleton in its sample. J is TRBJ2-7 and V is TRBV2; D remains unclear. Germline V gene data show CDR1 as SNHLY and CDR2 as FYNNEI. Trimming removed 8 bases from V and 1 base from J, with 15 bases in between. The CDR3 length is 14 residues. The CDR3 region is CASGPNSNSYEQYF. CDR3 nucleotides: TGTGCCAGCGGGCCAAACAGTAATTCCTACGAGCAGTACTTC.

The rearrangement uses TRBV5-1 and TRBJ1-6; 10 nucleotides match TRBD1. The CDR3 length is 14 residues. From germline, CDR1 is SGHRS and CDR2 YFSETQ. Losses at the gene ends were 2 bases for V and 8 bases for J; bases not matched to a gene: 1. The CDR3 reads CASSFGTGDSPLHF. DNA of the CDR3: TGCGCCAGCAGCTTCGGGACAGGGGATTCACCCCTCCACTTT.

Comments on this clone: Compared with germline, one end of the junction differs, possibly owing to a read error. This CDR3 reads CAGSFQLGGGGTYEQYF. CDR3 DNA sequence: TGCGCCGGCAGCTTCCAATTGGGCGGGGGGGGTACCTACGAGCAGTACTTC. The rearrangement joins TRBV5-1 to TRBJ2-7, with 9 positions matching TRBD2. Germline assignment: CDR1 SGHRS and CDR2 YFSETQ. The CDR3 is 17 residues long.

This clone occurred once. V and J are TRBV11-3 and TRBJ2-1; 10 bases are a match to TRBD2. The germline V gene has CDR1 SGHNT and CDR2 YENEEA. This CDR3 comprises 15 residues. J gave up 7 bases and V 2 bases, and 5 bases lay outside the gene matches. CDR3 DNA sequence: TGTGCCAGCAGCTTATTAGCGGGAGGTTATAATGAGCAGTTCTTC. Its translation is CASSLLAGGYNEQFF.

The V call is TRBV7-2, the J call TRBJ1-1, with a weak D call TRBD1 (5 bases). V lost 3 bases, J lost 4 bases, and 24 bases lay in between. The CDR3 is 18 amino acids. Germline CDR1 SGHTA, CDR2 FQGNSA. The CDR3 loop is CASSLFYFGAQGLTEAFF. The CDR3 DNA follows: TGTGCCAGCAGCTTGTTTTATTTTGGGGCCCAGGGTCTCACTGAAGCTTTCTTT.

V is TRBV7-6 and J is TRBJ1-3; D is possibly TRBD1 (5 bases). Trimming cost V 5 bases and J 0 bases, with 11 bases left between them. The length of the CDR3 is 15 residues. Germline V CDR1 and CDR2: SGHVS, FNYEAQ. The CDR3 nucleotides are TGTGCCAGCAGCCCACCAGGGCTCTCTGGAAACACCATATATTTT. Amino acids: CASSPPGLSGNTIYF.

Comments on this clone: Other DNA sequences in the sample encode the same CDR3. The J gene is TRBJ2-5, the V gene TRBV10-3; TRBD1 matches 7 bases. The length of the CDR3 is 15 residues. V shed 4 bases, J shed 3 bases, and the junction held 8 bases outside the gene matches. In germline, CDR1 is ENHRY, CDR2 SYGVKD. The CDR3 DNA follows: TGTGCCATCAGTGTTGGTACAGGGGTAAAAGAGACCCAGTACTTC. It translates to CAISVGTGVKETQYF.

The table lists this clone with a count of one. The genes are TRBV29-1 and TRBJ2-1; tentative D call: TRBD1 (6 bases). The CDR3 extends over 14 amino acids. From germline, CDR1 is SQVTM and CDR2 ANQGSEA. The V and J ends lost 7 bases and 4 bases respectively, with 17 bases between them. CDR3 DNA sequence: TGCAGCGCCTCTGGACAGTGGGGATACAATGAGCAGTTCTTC. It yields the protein CSASGQWGYNEQFF.

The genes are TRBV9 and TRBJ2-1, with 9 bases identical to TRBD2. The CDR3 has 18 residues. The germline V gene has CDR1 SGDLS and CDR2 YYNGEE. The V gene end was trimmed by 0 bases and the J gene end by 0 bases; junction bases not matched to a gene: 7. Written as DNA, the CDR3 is TGTGCCAGCAGCGTAGAGGCTAGCGGGGCTAGCTCCTACAATGAGCAGTTCTTC. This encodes CASSVEASGASSYNEQFF.

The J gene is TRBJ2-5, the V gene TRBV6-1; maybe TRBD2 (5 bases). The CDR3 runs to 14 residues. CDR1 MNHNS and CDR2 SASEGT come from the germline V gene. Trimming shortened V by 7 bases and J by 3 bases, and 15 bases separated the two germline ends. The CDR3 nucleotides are TGTGCCAGCACATCCGTGGACGGGAAAGAGACCCAGTACTTC. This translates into CASTSVDGKETQYF.

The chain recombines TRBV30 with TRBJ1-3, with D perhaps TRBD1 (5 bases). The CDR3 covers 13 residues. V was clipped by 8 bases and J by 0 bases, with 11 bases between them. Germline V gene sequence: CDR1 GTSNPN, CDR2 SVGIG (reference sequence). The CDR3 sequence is CARGGGSGNTIYF. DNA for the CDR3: TGTGCCCGGGGCGGGGGCTCTGGAAACACCATATATTTT.

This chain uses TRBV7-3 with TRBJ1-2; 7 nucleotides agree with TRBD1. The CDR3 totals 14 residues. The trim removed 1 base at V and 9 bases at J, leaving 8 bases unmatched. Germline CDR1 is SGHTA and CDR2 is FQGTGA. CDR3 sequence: CASSLMPHRGRYTF. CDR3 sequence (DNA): TGTGCCAGCAGCTTAATGCCCCACAGGGGACGCTACACCTTC.

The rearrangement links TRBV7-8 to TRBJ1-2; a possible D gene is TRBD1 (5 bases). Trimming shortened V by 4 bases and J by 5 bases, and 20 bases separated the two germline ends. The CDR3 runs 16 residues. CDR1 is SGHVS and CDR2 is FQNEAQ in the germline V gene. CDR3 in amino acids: CASSSREGRVRYGYTF. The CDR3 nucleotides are TGTGCCAGCAGCTCGCGGGAAGGCAGGGTTCGGTATGGCTACACCTTC.

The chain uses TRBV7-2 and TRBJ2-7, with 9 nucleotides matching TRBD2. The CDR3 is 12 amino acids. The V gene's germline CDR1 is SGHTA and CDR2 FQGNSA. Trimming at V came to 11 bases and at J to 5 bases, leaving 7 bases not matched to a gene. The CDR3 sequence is CAVTAGGDEQYF. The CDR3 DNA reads TGTGCCGTGACGGCGGGGGGGGACGAGCAGTACTTC.

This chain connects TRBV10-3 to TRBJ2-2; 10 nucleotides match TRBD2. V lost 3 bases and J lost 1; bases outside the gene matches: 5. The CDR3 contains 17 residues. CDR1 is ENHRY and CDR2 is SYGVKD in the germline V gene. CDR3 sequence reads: CAISDPTSGVNTGELFF. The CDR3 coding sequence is TGTGCCATCAGTGACCCCACTAGCGGGGTGAACACCGGGGAGCTGTTTTTT.

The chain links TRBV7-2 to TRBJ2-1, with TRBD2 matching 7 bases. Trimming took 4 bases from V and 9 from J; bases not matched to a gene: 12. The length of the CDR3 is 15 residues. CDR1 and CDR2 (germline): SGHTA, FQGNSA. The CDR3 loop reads CASSSWTSYGVEQFF. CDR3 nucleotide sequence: TGTGCCAGCAGCTCATGGACTAGTTACGGCGTTGAGCAGTTCTTC.

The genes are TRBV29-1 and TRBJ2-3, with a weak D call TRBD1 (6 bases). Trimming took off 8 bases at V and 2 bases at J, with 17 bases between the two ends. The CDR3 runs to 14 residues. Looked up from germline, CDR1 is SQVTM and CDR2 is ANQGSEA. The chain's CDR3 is CSYRQAFNTDTQYF. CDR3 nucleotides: TGCAGCTACCGACAGGCTTTTAACACAGATACGCAGTATTTT.

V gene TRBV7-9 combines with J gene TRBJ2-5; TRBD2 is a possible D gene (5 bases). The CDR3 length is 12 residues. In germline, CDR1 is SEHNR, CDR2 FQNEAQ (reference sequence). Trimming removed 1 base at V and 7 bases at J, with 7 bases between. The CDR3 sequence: CASSLVEGTQYF. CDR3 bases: TGTGCCAGCAGCTTAGTCGAGGGGACCCAGTACTTC.

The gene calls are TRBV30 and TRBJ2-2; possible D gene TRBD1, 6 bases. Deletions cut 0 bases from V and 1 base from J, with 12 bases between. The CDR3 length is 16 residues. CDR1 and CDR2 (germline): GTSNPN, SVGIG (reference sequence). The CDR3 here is CAWSVQGQKNTGELFF. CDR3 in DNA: TGTGCCTGGAGTGTACAAGGACAGAAGAACACCGGGGAGCTGTTTTTT.

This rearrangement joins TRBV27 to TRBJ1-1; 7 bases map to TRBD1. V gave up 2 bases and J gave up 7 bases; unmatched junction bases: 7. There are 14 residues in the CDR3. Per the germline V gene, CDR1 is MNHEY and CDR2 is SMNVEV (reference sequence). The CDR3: CASSLRRGPNEAFF. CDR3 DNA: TGTGCCAGCAGTTTACGTAGGGGGCCAAATGAAGCTTTCTTT.

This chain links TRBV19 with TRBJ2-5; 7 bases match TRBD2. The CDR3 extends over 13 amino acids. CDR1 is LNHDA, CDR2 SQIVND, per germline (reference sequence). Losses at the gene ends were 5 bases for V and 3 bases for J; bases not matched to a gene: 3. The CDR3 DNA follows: TGTGCCAGTAGTGGCCTAGCGGAAGAGACCCAGTACTTC. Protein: CASSGLAEETQYF.

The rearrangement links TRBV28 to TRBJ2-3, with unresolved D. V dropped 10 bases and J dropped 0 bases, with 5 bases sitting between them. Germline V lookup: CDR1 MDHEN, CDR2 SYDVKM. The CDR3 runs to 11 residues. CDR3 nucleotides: TGTGCCATACGGAGCACAGATACGCAGTATTTT. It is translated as CAIRSTDTQYF.

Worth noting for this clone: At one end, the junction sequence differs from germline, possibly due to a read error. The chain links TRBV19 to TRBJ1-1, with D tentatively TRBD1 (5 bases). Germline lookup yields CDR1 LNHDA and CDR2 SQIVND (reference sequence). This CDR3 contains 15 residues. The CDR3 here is CVSSLTGTGNTEAFF. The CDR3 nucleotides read TGTGTCAGTAGTCTGACCGGGACTGGAAACACTGAAGCTTTCTTT.

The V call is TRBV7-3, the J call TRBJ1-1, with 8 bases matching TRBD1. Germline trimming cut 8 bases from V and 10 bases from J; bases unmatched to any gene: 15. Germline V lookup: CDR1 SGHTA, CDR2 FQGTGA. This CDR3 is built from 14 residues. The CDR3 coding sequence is TGTGCCAGCGGGAAAGACAGGGGCCCTGAAGGAGCTTTCTTT. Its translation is CASGKDRGPEGAFF.